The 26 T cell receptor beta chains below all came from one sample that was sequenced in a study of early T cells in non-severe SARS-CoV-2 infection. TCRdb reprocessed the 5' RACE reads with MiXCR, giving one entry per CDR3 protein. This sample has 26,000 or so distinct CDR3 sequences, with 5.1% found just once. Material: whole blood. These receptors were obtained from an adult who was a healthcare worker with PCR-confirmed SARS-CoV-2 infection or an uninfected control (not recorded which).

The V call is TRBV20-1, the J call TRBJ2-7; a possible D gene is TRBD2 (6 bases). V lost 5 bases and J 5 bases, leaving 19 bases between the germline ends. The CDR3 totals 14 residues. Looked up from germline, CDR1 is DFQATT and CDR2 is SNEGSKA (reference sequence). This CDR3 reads CSAQWASQRDEQYF. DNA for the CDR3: TGCAGTGCTCAGTGGGCCAGCCAGCGGGACGAGCAGTACTTC.

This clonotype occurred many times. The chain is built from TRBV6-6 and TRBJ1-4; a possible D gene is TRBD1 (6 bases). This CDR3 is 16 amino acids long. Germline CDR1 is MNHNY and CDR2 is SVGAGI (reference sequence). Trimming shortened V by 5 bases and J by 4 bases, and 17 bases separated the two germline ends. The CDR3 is CASSTWTGRGNEKLFF. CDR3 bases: TGTGCCAGCAGTACCTGGACGGGCAGGGGTAATGAAAAACTGTTTTTT.

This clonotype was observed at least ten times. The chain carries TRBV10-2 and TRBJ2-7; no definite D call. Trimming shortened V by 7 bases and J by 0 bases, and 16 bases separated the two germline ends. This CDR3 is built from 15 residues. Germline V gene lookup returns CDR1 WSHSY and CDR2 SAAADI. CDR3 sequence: CASNLYETTSYEQYF. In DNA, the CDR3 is TGCGCCAGCAACTTGTACGAGACAACCTCCTACGAGCAGTACTTC.

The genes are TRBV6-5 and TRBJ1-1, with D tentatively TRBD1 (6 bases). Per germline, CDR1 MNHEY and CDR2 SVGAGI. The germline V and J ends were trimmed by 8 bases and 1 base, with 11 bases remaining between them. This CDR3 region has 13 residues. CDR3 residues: CASVGGANTEAFF. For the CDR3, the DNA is TGTGCCAGCGTGGGGGGCGCGAACACTGAAGCTTTCTTT.

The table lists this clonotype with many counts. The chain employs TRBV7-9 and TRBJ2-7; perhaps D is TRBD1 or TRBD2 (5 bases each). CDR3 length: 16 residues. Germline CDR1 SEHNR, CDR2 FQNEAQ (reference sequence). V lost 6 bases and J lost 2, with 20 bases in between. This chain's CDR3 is CASRKLLGTGPYEQYF. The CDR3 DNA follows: TGTGCCAGCAGAAAGCTCCTCGGGACGGGGCCCTACGAGCAGTACTTC.

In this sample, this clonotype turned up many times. The CDR3 is CASSPGLSGNTIYF. CDR3 in DNA: TGCGCCAGCAGCCCGGGACTCTCTGGAAACACCATATATTTT. The chain couples TRBV5-1 to TRBJ1-3; the D gene is possibly TRBD1 (5 bases). Per germline, CDR1 SGHRS and CDR2 YFSETQ. V gave up 4 bases and J gave up 0 bases, with 8 bases separating them. The CDR3 is made up of 14 amino acids. Filled out from reference TRBV5-1 and TRBJ1-3, the complete variable domain reads KAGVTQTPRYLIKTRGQQVTLSCSPISGHRSVSWYQQTPGQGLQFLFEYFSETQRNKGNFPGRFSGRQFSNSRSEMNVSTLELGDSALYLCASSPGLSGNTIYFGEGSWLTVV.

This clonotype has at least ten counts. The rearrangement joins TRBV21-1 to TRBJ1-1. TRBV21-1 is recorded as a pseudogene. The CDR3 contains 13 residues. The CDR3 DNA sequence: TGTGCCAGCTGCTGTGGGATGAACACTGAAGCTTTCTTT. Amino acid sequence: CASCCGMNTEAFF.

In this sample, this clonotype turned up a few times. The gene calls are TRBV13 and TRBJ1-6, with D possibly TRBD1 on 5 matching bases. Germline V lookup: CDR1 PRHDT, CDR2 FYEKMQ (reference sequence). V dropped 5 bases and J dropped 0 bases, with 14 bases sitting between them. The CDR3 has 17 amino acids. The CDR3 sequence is CASSARGHSSYNSPLHF. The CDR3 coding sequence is TGTGCCAGCAGCGCACGAGGACATAGCTCCTATAATTCACCCCTCCACTTT. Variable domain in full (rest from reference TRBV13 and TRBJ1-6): AAGVIQSPRHLIKEKRETATLKCYPIPRHDTVYWYQQGPGQDPQFLISFYEKMQSDKGSIPDRFSAQQFSDYHSELNMSSLELGDSALYFCASSARGHSSYNSPLHFGNGTRLTVT.

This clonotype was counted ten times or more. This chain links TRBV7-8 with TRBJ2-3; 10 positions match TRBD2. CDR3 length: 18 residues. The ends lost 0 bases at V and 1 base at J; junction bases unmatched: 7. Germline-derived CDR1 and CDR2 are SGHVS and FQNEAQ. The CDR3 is CASSLAGSLAGGTDTQYF. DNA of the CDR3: TGTGCCAGCAGCTTAGCGGGGAGTCTAGCGGGGGGCACAGATACGCAGTATTTT.

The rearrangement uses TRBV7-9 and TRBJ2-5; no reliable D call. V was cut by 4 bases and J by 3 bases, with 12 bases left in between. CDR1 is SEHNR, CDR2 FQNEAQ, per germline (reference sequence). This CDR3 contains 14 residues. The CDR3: CASSSTIGEETQYF. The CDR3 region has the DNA TGTGCCAGCAGCTCCACAATTGGGGAAGAGACCCAGTACTTC.

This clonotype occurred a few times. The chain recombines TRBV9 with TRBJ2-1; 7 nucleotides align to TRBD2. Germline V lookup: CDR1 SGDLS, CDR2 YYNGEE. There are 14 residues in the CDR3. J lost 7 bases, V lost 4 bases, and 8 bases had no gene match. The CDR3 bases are TGTGCCAGCAGCTCAGAGGGGCGGGGGAATGAGCAGTTCTTC. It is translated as CASSSEGRGNEQFF.

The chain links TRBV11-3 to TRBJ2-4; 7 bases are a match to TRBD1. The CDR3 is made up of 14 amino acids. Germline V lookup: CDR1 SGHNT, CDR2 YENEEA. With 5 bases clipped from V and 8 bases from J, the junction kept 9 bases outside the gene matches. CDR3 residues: CASSRGQIPDIQYF. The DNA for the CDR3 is TGTGCCAGCAGCCGGGGACAGATCCCAGACATTCAGTACTTC.

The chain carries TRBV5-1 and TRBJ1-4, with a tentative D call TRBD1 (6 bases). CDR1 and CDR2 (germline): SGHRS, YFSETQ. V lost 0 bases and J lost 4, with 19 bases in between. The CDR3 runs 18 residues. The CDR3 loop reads CASSLALAGENGNEKLFF. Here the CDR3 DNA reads TGCGCCAGCAGCTTGGCCTTGGCAGGGGAAAACGGTAATGAAAAACTGTTTTTT.

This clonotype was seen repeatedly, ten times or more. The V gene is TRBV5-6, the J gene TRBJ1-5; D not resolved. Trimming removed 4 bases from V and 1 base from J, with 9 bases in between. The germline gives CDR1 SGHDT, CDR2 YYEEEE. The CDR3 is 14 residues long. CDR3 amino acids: CASSPSISNQPQHF. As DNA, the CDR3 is TGTGCCAGCAGCCCCTCCATCAGCAATCAGCCCCAGCATTTT.

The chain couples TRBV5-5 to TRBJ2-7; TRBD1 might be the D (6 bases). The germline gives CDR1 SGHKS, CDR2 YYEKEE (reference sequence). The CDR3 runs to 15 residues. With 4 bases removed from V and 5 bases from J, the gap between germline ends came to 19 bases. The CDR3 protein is CASSPQGLPYDEQYF. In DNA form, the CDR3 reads TGTGCCAGCAGCCCTCAGGGGCTTCCCTATGACGAGCAGTACTTC. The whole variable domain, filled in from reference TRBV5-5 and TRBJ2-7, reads DAGVTQSPTHLIKTRGQQVTLRCSPISGHKSVSWYQQVLGQGPQFIFQYYEKEERGRGNFPDRFSARQFPNYSSELNVNALLLGDSALYLCASSPQGLPYDEQYFGPGTRLTVT.

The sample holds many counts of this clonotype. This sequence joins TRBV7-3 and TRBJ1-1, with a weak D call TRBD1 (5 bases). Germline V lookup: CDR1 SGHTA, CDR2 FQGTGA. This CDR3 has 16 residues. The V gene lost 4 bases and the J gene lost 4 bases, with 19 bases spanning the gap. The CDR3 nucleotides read TGTGCCAGCAGCTCCTTGACAGCCTCCCTGACCACTGAAGCTTTCTTT. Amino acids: CASSSLTASLTTEAFF.

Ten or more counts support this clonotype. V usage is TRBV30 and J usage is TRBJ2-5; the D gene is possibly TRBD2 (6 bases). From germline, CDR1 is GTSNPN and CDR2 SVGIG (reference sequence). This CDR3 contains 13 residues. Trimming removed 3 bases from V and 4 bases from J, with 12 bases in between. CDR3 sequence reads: CAWSNLGGETQYF. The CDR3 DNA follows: TGTGCCTGGAGCAACCTGGGGGGAGAGACCCAGTACTTC.

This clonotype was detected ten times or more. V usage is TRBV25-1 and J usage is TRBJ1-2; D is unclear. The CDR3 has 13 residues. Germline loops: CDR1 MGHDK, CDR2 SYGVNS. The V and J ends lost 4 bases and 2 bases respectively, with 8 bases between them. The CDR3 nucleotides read TGTGCCAGCAGTGGTCCCGTAAACTATGGCTACACCTTC. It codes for CASSGPVNYGYTF.

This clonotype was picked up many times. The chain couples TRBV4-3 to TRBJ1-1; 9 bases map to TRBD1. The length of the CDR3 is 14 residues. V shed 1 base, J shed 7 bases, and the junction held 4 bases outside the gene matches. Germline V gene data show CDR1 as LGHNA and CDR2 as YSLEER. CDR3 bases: TGCGCCAGCAGCCAAGGACAGGGGGTGAGTGAAGCTTTCTTT. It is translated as CASSQGQGVSEAFF.

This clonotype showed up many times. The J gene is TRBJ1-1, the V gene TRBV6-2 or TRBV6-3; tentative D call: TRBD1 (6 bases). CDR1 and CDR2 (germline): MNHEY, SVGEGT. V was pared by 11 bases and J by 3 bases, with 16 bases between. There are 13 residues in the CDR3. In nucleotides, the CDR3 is TGTGCCGCCCGGGCTGGGGGGCACACTGAAGCTTTCTTT. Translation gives CAARAGGHTEAFF.

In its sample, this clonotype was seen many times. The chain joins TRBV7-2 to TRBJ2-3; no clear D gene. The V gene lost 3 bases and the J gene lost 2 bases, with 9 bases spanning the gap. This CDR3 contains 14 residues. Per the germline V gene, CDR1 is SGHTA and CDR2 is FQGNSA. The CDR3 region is CASSLYSPTDTQYF. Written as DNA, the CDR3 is TGTGCCAGCAGCTTGTACTCGCCCACAGATACGCAGTATTTT. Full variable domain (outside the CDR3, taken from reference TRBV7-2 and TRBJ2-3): GAGVSQSPSNKVTEKGKDVELRCDPISGHTALYWYRQSLGQGLEFLIYFQGNSAPDKSGLPSDRFSAERTGGSVSTLTIQRTQQEDSAVYLCASSLYSPTDTQYFGPGTRLTVL.

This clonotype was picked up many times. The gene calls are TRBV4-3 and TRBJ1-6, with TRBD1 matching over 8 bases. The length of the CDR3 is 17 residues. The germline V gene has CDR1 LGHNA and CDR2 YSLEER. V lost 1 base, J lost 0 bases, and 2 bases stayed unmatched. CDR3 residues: CASSQGTGSSYNSPLHF. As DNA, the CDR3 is TGCGCCAGCAGCCAAGGGACAGGGAGCTCCTATAATTCACCCCTCCACTTT.

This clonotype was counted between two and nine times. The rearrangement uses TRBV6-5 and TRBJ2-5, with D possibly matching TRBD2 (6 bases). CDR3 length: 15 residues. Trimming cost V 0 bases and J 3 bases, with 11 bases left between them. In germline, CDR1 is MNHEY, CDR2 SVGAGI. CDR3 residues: CASSYSTGEKETQYF. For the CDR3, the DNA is TGTGCCAGCAGTTACTCGACGGGGGAGAAAGAGACCCAGTACTTC.

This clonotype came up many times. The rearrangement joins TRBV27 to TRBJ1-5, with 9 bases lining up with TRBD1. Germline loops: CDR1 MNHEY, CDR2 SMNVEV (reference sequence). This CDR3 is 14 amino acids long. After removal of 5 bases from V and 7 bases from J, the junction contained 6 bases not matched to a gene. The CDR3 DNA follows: TGTGCCAGCAGTGGACAGGGGATGAAGCAGCCCCAGCATTTT. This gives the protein CASSGQGMKQPQHF.

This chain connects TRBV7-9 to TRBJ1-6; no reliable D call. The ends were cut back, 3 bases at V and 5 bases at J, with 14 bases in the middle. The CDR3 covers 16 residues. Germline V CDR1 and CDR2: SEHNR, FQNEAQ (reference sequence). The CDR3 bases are TGTGCCAGCAGCTTGAAGTACGCCTCAAATAATTCACCCCTCCACTTT. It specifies CASSLKYASNNSPLHF.

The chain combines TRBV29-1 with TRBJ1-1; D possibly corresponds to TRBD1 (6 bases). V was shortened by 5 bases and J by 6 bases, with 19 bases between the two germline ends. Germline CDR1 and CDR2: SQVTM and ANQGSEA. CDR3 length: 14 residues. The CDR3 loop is CSVPRGGADAEAFF. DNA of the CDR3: TGCAGCGTTCCCCGCGGGGGGGCGGACGCTGAAGCTTTCTTT.